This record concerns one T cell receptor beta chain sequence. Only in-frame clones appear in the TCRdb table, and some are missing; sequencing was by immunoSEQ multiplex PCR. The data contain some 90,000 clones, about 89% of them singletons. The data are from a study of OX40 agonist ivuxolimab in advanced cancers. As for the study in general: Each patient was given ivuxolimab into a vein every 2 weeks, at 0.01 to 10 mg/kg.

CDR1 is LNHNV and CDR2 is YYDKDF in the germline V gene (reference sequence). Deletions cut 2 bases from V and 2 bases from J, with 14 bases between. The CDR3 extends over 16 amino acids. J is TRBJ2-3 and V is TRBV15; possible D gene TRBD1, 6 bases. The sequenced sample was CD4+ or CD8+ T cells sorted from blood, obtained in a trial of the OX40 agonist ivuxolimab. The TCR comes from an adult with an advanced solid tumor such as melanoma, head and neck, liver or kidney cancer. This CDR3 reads CATSRRTGQYTDTQYF. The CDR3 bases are TGTGCCACCAGCAGAAGAACTGGACAGTACACAGATACGCAGTATTTT. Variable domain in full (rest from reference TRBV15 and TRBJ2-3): DAMVIQNPRYQVTQFGKPVTLSCSQTLNHNVMYWYQQKSSQAPKLLFHYYDKDFNNEADTPDNFQSRRPNTSFCFLDIRSPGLGDTAMYLCATSRRTGQYTDTQYFGPGTRLTVL.